This T cell receptor (beta chain) emerged from a study of shared clonotypes between healthy human individuals. Produced via immunoSEQ multiplex PCR; TCRdb's table is partial and in-frame only. The sample has hundreds of thousands of clones; roughly 72% are singletons. This TCR derives from a woman aged 25 to 39 in good health. Sequencing was carried out using memory CD4+ T cells sorted from blood. Subset here: CD45RA-negative fraction.

The CDR3 DNA follows: TGCGCCAGCAGTAGTTCTAGCGGAGCCTCCTACAATGAGCAGTTCTTC. Protein product: CASSSSSGASYNEQFF. The J gene is TRBJ2-1, the V gene TRBV5-1; 7 nucleotides agree with TRBD2. Unmatched junction bases numbered 8, after V lost 5 bases and J lost 0 bases. This CDR3 spans 16 amino acids. Germline V lookup: CDR1 SGHRS, CDR2 YFSETQ.